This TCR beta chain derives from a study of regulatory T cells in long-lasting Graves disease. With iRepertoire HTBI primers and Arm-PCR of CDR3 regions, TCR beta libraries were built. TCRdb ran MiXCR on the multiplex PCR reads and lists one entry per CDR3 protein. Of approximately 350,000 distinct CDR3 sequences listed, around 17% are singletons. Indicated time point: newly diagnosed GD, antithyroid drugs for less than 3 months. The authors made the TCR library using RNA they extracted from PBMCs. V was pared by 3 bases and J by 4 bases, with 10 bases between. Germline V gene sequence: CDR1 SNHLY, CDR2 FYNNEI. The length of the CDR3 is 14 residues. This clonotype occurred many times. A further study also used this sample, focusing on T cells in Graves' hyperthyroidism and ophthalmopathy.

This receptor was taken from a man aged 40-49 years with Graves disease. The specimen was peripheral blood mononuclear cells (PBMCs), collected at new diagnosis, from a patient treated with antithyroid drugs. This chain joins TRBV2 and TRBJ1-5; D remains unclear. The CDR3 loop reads CASSDSAANQPQHF. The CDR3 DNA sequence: TGTGCCAGCAGTGACTCGGCCGCAAATCAGCCCCAGCATTTT. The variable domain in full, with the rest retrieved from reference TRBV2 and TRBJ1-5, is EPEVTQTPSHQVTQMGQEVILRCVPISNHLYFYWYRQILGQKVEFLVSFYNNEISEKSEIFDDQFSVERPDGSNFTLKIRSTKLEDSAMYFCASSDSAANQPQHFGDGTRLSIL.